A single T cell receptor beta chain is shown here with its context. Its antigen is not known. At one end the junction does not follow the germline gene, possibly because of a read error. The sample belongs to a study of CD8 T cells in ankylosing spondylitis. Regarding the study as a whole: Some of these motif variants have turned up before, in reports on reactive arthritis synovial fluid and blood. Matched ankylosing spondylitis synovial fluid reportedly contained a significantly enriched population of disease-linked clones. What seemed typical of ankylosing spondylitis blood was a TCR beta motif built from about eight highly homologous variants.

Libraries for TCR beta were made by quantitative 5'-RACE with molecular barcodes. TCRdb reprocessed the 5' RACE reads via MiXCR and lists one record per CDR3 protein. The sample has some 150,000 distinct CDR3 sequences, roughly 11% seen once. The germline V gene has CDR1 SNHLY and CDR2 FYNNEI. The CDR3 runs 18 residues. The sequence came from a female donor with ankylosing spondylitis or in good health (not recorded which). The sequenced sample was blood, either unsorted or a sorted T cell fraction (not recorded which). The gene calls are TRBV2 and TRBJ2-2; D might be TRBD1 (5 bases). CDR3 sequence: CARSRRVTNYRDTGELFF. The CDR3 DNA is TGTGCCCGCAGCCGCAGGGTGACGAACTATCGGGACACCGGGGAGCTGTTTTTT.